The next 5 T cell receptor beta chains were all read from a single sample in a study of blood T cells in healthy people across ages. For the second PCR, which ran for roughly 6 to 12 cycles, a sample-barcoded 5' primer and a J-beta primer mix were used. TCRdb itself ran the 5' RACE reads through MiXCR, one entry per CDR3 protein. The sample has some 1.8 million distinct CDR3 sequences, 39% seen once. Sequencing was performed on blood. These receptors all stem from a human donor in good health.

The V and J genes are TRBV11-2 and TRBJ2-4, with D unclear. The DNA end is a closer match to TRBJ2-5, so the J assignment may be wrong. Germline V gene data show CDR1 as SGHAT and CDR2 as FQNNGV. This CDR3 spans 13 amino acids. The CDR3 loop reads CASSRGRWETQYF. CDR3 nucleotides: TGTGCCAGCAGCAGAGGACGGTGGGAGACCCAGTACTTC.

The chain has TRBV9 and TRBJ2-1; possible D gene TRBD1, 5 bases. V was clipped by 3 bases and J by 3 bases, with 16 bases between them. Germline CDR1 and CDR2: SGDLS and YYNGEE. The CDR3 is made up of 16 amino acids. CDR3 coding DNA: TGTGCCAGCAGCGATCTAACAGGTAACAGCTACAATGAGCAGTTCTTC. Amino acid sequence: CASSDLTGNSYNEQFF.

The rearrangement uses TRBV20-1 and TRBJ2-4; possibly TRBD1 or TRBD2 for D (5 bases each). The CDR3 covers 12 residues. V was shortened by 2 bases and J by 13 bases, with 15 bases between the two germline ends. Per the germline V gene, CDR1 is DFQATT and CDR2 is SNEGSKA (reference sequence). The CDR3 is CSARLFGTEQYF. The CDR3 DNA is TGCAGTGCTAGATTGTTTGGGACGGAGCAGTACTTC.

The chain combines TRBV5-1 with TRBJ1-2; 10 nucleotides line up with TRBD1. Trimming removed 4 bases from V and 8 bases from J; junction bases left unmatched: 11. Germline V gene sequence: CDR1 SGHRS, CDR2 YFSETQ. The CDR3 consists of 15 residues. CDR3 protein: CASSPLRQGAVGYTF. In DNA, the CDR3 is TGCGCCAGCAGCCCGCTGAGACAGGGGGCCGTCGGCTACACCTTC.

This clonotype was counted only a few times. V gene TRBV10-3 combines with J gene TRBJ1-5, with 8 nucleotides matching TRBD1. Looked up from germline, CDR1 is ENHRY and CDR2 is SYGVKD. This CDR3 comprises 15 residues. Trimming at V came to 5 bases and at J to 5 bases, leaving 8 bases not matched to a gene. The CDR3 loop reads CAISLDRGGDQPQHF. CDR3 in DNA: TGTGCCATCAGTTTAGACAGGGGAGGGGATCAGCCCCAGCATTTT.